This T cell receptor (beta chain) is drawn from a study of blood T cell repertoires in COVID-19. Background on the study: Samples representing acute and convalescent COVID-19 were sourced from the United States, Italy and Spain.

Trimming took 7 bases from V and 2 from J; bases not matched to a gene: 2. Looked up from germline, CDR1 is MNHEY and CDR2 is SVGAGI. The CDR3 is 13 amino acids. The table came from immunoSEQ multiplex PCR; TCRdb's copy has only in-frame clones and leaves some out. In the table there are about 100,000 clones, about nine tenths of which are singletons. Sample: peripheral blood. The TCR was taken from a man aged 50-59 years with acute or convalescent COVID-19. The chain has TRBV6-5 and TRBJ1-3; 7 bases are a match to TRBD1. This chain's CDR3 is CASIQGAGNTIYF. The CDR3 DNA is TGTGCCAGCATTCAGGGGGCTGGAAACACCATATATTTT.